The 27 T cell receptor beta chains reported below all come from one sample, sequenced in a study of cytomegalovirus exposure and HLA in healthy donors. In the PCR, 60 Vbeta and 13 Jbeta primers were used. The repertoire was sequenced with immunoSEQ multiplex PCR; TCRdb's copy has only in-frame clones and lacks some. Here the sample spans more than 85,000 clones, about 80% being singletons. Sequencing was carried out using PBMCs. These receptors all come from an older woman in good health and CMV-seropositive.

This clone was seen only once. The chain couples TRBV18 to TRBJ2-5, with D perhaps matching TRBD2 (6 bases). The J call could be wrong; TRBJ2-7 is a better fit for the DNA end. CDR1 is KGHSH and CDR2 is LQKENI in the germline V gene. The CDR3 has 14 amino acids. The CDR3 here is CASSHWDSKYEQYF. Here the CDR3 DNA reads TGTGCCAGCTCACACTGGGACTCAAAATACGAGCAGTACTTC.

Note on this clone: The germline gene is not matched at one end of the junction; a read error may be the cause. The chain combines TRBV7-7 with TRBJ2-3, with a weak D call TRBD2 (6 bases). The CDR3 is 16 residues long. Germline-derived CDR1 and CDR2 are SSHAT and FNYEAQ (reference sequence). CDR3 protein: CASSLLASGDTDTQYF. CDR3 nucleotides: TGTGCTAGCAGCTTGCTAGCGAGCGGTGACACAGATACGCAGTATTTT. The variable domain in full, completed from reference TRBV7-7 and TRBJ2-3, reads GAGVSQSPRYKVTKRGQDVTLRCDPISSHATLYWYQQALGQGPEFLTYFNYEAQPDKSGLPSDRFSAERPEGSISTLTIQRTEQRDSAMYRCASSLLASGDTDTQYFGPGTRLTVL.

V and J are TRBV28 and TRBJ1-6; 11 bases agree with TRBD1. Germline V gene data show CDR1 as MDHEN and CDR2 as SYDVKM. With 4 bases clipped from V and 16 bases from J, the junction kept 12 bases outside the gene matches. CDR3 length: 15 amino acids. DNA of the CDR3: TGTGCCAGCAGTTCCCCGGGACAGGGGGATGGAGGACTCCACTTT. This encodes CASSSPGQGDGGLHF.

This chain uses TRBV19 with TRBJ1-2, with D perhaps matching TRBD1 (5 bases). Trimming removed 7 bases at V and 0 bases at J, with 12 bases between. CDR1 is LNHDA, CDR2 SQIVND, per germline (reference sequence). CDR3 size: 14 residues. The chain's CDR3 is CASTPLQANYGYTF. The DNA of the CDR3 is TGTGCCAGTACCCCCCTACAGGCTAACTATGGCTACACCTTC.

The CDR3 loop reads CASSPRETAAAEQYF. The CDR3 DNA reads TGTGCCAGCAGTCCCCGGGAGACAGCGGCTGCCGAGCAGTACTTC. J is TRBJ2-7 and V is TRBV27, with a possible D match to TRBD2 (6 bases). The CDR3 contains 15 residues. V lost 5 bases to trimming and J lost 6 bases, with 20 bases between them. Germline CDR1 MNHEY, CDR2 SMNVEV (reference sequence).

The V call is TRBV6-5, the J call TRBJ2-7; tentatively, D is TRBD1 (6 bases). V was shortened by 7 bases and J by 0 bases, with 16 bases between the two germline ends. Germline V gene lookup returns CDR1 MNHEY and CDR2 SVGAGI. This CDR3 is built from 15 residues. CDR3 DNA sequence: TGTGCCAGCAACCCGGACAGACAAAGCTCCTACGAGCAGTACTTC. Protein: CASNPDRQSSYEQYF.

This rearrangement joins TRBV13 to TRBJ1-4; TRBD1 matches at 7 bases. This CDR3 has 16 residues. Germline V gene data show CDR1 as PRHDT and CDR2 as FYEKMQ (reference sequence). Unmatched junction bases numbered 19, after V lost 8 bases and J lost 10 bases. DNA of the CDR3: TGTGCCAGCCGACTAAAGGGGGCGAGGACGGAGGGAAAACTGTTTTTT. This translates into CASRLKGARTEGKLFF.

This chain joins TRBV7-3 and TRBJ1-1, with D uncertain. Germline V lookup: CDR1 SGHTA, CDR2 FQGTGA. CDR3 size: 14 residues. Trimming removed 1 base from V and 1 base from J, with 7 bases in between. CDR3 nucleotides: TGTGCCAGCAGCTTAATGCCAGGGAACACTGAAGCTTTCTTT. This sequence encodes CASSLMPGNTEAFF.

The chain is built from TRBV27 and TRBJ1-2, with 9 bases matching TRBD1. The V and J ends lost 6 bases and 6 bases, in that order; junction bases with no gene match: 5. Germline lookup yields CDR1 MNHEY and CDR2 SMNVEV (reference sequence). CDR3 length equals 13 residues. The CDR3 spells CASRRTGGHGYTF. The CDR3 coding sequence is TGTGCCAGCAGACGAACAGGGGGCCATGGCTACACCTTC.

The chain carries TRBV29-1 and TRBJ2-1; D perhaps matches TRBD2 (5 bases). Per germline, CDR1 SQVTM and CDR2 ANQGSEA. This CDR3 region has 17 residues. V lost 2 bases and J lost 4, with 21 bases in between. This CDR3 reads CSVESVLGRTTYNEQFF. The CDR3 DNA follows: TGCAGCGTTGAATCGGTTTTAGGGAGAACGACGTACAATGAGCAGTTCTTC.

This chain links TRBV5-1 with TRBJ2-1; a possible D gene is TRBD2 (6 bases). Per the germline V gene, CDR1 is SGHRS and CDR2 is YFSETQ. Trimming cost V 0 bases and J 9 bases, with 19 bases left between them. The CDR3 is made up of 16 amino acids. The DNA for the CDR3 is TGCGCCAGCAGCTTGGTAGCTGGGACTGGGTACGGTGAGCAGTTCTTC. Protein: CASSLVAGTGYGEQFF.

This chain joins TRBV11-3 and TRBJ2-3, with 7 bases that match TRBD2. This CDR3 has 17 residues. V lost 1 base to trimming and J lost 2 bases; unmatched junction nucleotides: 9. CDR1 and CDR2 from the germline V gene are SGHNT and YENEEA. CDR3 loop: CASSLGGWRENTDTQYF. CDR3 nucleotide sequence: TGTGCCAGCAGCTTAGGAGGATGGCGGGAGAACACAGATACGCAGTATTTT.

The rearrangement uses TRBV18 and TRBJ2-3, with 9 bases that match TRBD2. Germline V lookup: CDR1 KGHSH, CDR2 LQKENI. The J segment lost 1 base and the V segment lost 2 bases, leaving 16 bases of the junction unmatched. This CDR3 is built from 20 residues. For the CDR3, the DNA is TGTGCCAGCTCACCAGGCGCCCCTATAGCGGGAGTTTCCGGCACAGATACGCAGTATTTT. Its protein is CASSPGAPIAGVSGTDTQYF.

The chain is built from TRBV15 and TRBJ2-1, with a possible D match to TRBD1 (5 bases). The CDR3 consists of 18 residues. Trimming cost V 0 bases and J 4 bases, with 19 bases left between them. Looked up from germline, CDR1 is LNHNV and CDR2 is YYDKDF (reference sequence). The CDR3 bases are TGTGCCACCAGCAGAGATCGTGGGGCGCGACGTACATACAATGAGCAGTTCTTC. It translates to CATSRDRGARRTYNEQFF.

The chain combines TRBV6-6 with TRBJ2-3; the match to TRBD1 covers 8 bases. Germline values: CDR1 MNHNY, CDR2 SVGAGI (reference sequence). The junction had 10 bases not matched to a gene; V was cut back by 4 bases and J by 4 bases. The CDR3 has 16 residues. CDR3 amino acids: CASSWGTGGWSDTQYF. CDR3 nucleotide sequence: TGTGCCAGCAGTTGGGGAACAGGGGGTTGGTCAGATACGCAGTATTTT.

This chain joins TRBV10-3 and TRBJ2-3, with TRBD2 identical over 14 bases. Germline lookup yields CDR1 ENHRY and CDR2 SYGVKD. V lost 2 bases and J lost 0; bases outside the gene matches: 4. The CDR3 is 18 amino acids. CDR3 nucleotides: TGTGCCATCAGTGAGCGGACTAGCGGGGGGTCTAGCACAGATACGCAGTATTTT. Its translation: CAISERTSGGSSTDTQYF.

The chain carries TRBV6-6 and TRBJ2-5; 12 bases are a match to TRBD1. The V and J ends lost 6 bases and 11 bases, in that order; junction bases with no gene match: 13. The CDR3 consists of 15 residues. Germline CDR1 MNHNY, CDR2 SVGAGI (reference sequence). The DNA for the CDR3 is TGTGCCAGCAGAACCTCGGGACAGGGGGCAGGAGAGCAGTACTTC. This gives the protein CASRTSGQGAGEQYF.

The chain couples TRBV7-9 to TRBJ2-5; a weak D match, TRBD2 (5 bases). Germline loops: CDR1 SEHNR, CDR2 FQNEAQ (reference sequence). The CDR3 is made up of 15 amino acids. V lost 0 bases and J lost 3, with 11 bases in between. CDR3: CASSLAGWREETQYF. The CDR3 DNA sequence: TGTGCCAGCAGCTTAGCGGGGTGGCGGGAAGAGACCCAGTACTTC.

CDR3 sequence (DNA): TGCGCCAGTTTGAAACCAGGGGGCGCGAGAACTGAAGCTTTCTTT. It yields the protein CASLKPGGARTEAFF. The chain uses TRBV5-1 and TRBJ1-1; TRBD1 matches at 8 bases. V gave up 8 bases and J gave up 5 bases; unmatched junction bases: 14. The CDR3 is 15 amino acids. Germline CDR1 SGHRS, CDR2 YFSETQ.

The rearrangement joins TRBV2 to TRBJ2-7; D remains ambiguous. There are 11 residues in the CDR3. Germline values: CDR1 SNHLY, CDR2 FYNNEI. V was clipped by 5 bases and J by 6 bases, with 8 bases between them. CDR3: CASSYAGEQYF. In DNA form, the CDR3 reads TGTGCCAGCAGTTACGCCGGCGAGCAGTACTTC.

A single count supports this clone. The chain joins TRBV5-4 to TRBJ2-7; D perhaps matches TRBD2 (6 bases). CDR1 and CDR2 from the germline V gene are SGHNT and YYREEE (reference sequence). Trimming shortened V by 5 bases and J by 2 bases, and 11 bases separated the two germline ends. This CDR3 is 13 amino acids long. This CDR3 reads CASRASATYEQYF. In DNA, the CDR3 is TGTGCCAGCAGGGCTAGCGCAACCTACGAGCAGTACTTC.

With respect to this clone: Other DNA variants within this sample encode the same CDR3. CDR3 protein: CASSPLSRRGVYEQYF. The CDR3 DNA reads as TGTGCCAGTAGCCCCCTCTCCAGACGGGGGGTCTACGAGCAGTACTTC. The rearrangement uses TRBV11-2 and TRBJ2-7; 7 bases line up with TRBD2. Germline V gene sequence: CDR1 SGHAT, CDR2 FQNNGV. J gave up 3 bases and V 9 bases, and 17 bases lay outside the gene matches. There are 16 residues in the CDR3.

This rearrangement joins TRBV28 to TRBJ2-7; TRBD1 aligns across 9 bases. V was clipped by 5 bases and J by 1 base; unmatched bases: 12. The germline V gene has CDR1 MDHEN and CDR2 SYDVKM. The CDR3 is 17 residues long. CDR3: CASSPPPGQGSSYEQYF. The CDR3 bases are TGTGCCAGCAGTCCTCCCCCGGGACAGGGTTCGTCCTACGAGCAGTACTTC.

About this clone: In the same sample, other DNA sequences code for this CDR3. CDR3 protein: CASRLAGNTDTQYF. Written as DNA, the CDR3 is TGCGCCAGCAGGTTAGCGGGGAACACAGATACGCAGTATTTT. The rearrangement links TRBV5-1 to TRBJ2-3; 8 positions agree with TRBD2. The CDR3 is 14 residues long. Trimming removed 5 bases from V and 2 bases from J; junction bases left unmatched: 4. CDR1 is SGHRS and CDR2 is YFSETQ in the germline V gene.

The gene calls are TRBV12-5 and TRBJ1-2, with D hard to call. Trimming took off 10 bases at V and 2 bases at J, with 17 bases between the two ends. The CDR3 has 14 residues. Germline lookup yields CDR1 LGHNT and CDR2 FRNRAP. The CDR3 region is CATLDQVTNYGYTF. In DNA form, the CDR3 reads TGTGCTACCCTCGACCAGGTGACCAACTATGGCTACACCTTC.

There are a few counts of this clone. The rearrangement links TRBV15 to TRBJ1-5; D is uncertain. In germline, CDR1 is LNHNV, CDR2 YYDKDF (reference sequence). V was pared by 0 bases and J by 1 base, with 7 bases between. CDR3 length: 15 residues. This CDR3 is CATSRDPLSNQPQHF. DNA of the CDR3: TGTGCCACCAGCAGAGATCCGTTGAGCAATCAGCCCCAGCATTTT.

The table lists this clone with a count of one. The J gene is TRBJ1-1, the V gene TRBV6-5; 11 bases align to TRBD1. The CDR3 runs 14 residues. V shed 2 bases and J 6 bases; nucleotides not matched to a gene: 2. Germline values: CDR1 MNHEY, CDR2 SVGAGI. The CDR3 bases are TGTGCCAGCAGTTACGGACAGGGGGCCTCTGAAGCTTTCTTT. Protein: CASSYGQGASEAFF.